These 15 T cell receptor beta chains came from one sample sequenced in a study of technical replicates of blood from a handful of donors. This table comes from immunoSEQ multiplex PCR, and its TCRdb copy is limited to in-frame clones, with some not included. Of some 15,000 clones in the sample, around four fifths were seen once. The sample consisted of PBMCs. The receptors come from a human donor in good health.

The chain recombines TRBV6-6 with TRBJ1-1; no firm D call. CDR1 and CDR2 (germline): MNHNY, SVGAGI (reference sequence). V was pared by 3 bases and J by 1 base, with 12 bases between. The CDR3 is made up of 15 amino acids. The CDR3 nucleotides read TGTGCCAGCAGTTATGATGAGGGCCCGAACACTGAAGCTTTCTTT. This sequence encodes CASSYDEGPNTEAFF.

This CDR3 is CASSVEPGQGEKLFF. Written as DNA, the CDR3 is TGCGCCAGCAGCGTGGAGCCGGGACAGGGTGAAAAACTGTTTTTT. The rearrangement uses TRBV5-1 and TRBJ1-4; 9 nucleotides line up with TRBD1. V trimming: 4 bases; J trimming: 7 bases; junction bases outside the gene matches: 8. The CDR3 extends over 15 amino acids. Germline V gene lookup returns CDR1 SGHRS and CDR2 YFSETQ. The complete variable domain, with remaining parts taken from reference TRBV5-1 and TRBJ1-4, reads KAGVTQTPRYLIKTRGQQVTLSCSPISGHRSVSWYQQTPGQGLQFLFEYFSETQRNKGNFPGRFSGRQFSNSRSEMNVSTLELGDSALYLCASSVEPGQGEKLFFGSGTQLSVL.

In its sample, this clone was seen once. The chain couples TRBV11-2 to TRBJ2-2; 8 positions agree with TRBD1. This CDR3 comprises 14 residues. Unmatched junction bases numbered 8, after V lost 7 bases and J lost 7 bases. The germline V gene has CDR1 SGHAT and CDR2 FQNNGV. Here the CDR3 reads CASTGQGALGELFF. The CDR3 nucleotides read TGTGCCAGCACAGGGCAGGGGGCACTCGGGGAGCTGTTTTTT.

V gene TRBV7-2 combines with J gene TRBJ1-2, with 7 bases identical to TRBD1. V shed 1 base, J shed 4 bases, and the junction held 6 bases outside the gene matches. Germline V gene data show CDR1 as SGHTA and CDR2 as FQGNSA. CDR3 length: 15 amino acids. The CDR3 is CASSLESGQLYGYTF. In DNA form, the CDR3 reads TGTGCCAGCAGCTTAGAATCGGGACAGCTCTATGGCTACACCTTC.

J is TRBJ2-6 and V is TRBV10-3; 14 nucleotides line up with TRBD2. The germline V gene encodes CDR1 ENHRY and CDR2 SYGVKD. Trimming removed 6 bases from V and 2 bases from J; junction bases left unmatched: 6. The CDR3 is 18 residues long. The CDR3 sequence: CAIRPGLAGEAGANVLTF. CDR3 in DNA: TGTGCCATCAGACCGGGACTAGCGGGAGAGGCTGGGGCCAACGTCCTGACTTTC.

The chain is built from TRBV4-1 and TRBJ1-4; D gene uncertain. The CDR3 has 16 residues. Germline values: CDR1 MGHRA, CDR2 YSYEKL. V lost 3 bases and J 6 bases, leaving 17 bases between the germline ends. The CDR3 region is CASSHLRTAGDEKLFF. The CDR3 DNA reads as TGCGCCAGCAGCCATCTCAGGACGGCGGGCGATGAAAAACTGTTTTTT.

In nucleotides, the CDR3 is TGTGCCAGCAGTAAGACAGGGAGCAATCAGCCCCAGCATTTT. As protein: CASSKTGSNQPQHF. The rearrangement links TRBV2 to TRBJ1-5; 7 positions match TRBD1. The CDR3 runs to 14 residues. Germline V gene sequence: CDR1 SNHLY, CDR2 FYNNEI. V was clipped by 5 bases and J by 1 base; unmatched bases: 2. The full variable domain, completed using reference TRBV2 and TRBJ1-5, is EPEVTQTPSHQVTQMGQEVILRCVPISNHLYFYWYRQILGQKVEFLVSFYNNEISEKSEIFDDQFSVERPDGSNFTLKIRSTKLEDSAMYFCASSKTGSNQPQHFGDGTRLSIL.

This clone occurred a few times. The CDR3 sequence is CASSGGDEELFF. The CDR3, as DNA: TGTGCCAGCAGCGGCGGGGACGAGGAGCTGTTTTTT. V gene TRBV5-4 combines with J gene TRBJ2-2; possible D gene TRBD2, 6 bases. CDR1 SGHNT and CDR2 YYREEE come from the germline V gene (reference sequence). This CDR3 contains 12 residues. V was clipped by 4 bases and J by 10 bases, with 11 bases between them.

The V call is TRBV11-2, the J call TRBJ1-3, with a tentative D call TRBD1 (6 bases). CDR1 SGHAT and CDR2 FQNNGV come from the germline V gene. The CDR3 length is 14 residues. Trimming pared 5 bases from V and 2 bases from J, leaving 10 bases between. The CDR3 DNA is TGTGCCAGCAGCCCACAGGGACCTGGAAACACCATATATTTT. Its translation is CASSPQGPGNTIYF.

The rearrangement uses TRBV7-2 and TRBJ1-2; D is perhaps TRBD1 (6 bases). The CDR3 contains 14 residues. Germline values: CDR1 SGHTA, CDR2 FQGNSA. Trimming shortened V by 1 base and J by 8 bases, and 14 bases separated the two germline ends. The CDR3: CASSLVGGGGGYTF. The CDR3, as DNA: TGTGCCAGCAGCTTAGTTGGAGGGGGAGGGGGCTACACCTTC. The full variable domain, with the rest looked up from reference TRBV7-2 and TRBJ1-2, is GAGVSQSPSNKVTEKGKDVELRCDPISGHTALYWYRQSLGQGLEFLIYFQGNSAPDKSGLPSDRFSAERTGGSVSTLTIQRTQQEDSAVYLCASSLVGGGGGYTFGSGTRLTVV.

The CDR3: CASRVGQGIYEQYF. The CDR3 DNA follows: TGTGCCAGCAGGGTAGGACAGGGAATCTACGAGCAGTACTTC. J is TRBJ2-7 and V is TRBV28, with 8 positions matching TRBD1. Germline V gene lookup returns CDR1 MDHEN and CDR2 SYDVKM. CDR3 length: 14 amino acids. J gave up 3 bases and V 6 bases, and 7 bases lay outside the gene matches.

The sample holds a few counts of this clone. The CDR3 sequence is CASKKEQNTEAFF. CDR3 sequence (DNA): TGCGCCAGCAAGAAAGAGCAGAACACTGAAGCTTTCTTT. This chain uses TRBV5-1 with TRBJ1-1, with unresolved D. The germline CDR1 and CDR2 sequences are SGHRS and YFSETQ. The CDR3 runs 13 residues. V lost 6 bases to trimming and J lost 1 base, with 10 bases between them. The full variable domain, with the rest looked up from reference TRBV5-1 and TRBJ1-1, is KAGVTQTPRYLIKTRGQQVTLSCSPISGHRSVSWYQQTPGQGLQFLFEYFSETQRNKGNFPGRFSGRQFSNSRSEMNVSTLELGDSALYLCASKKEQNTEAFFGQGTRLTVV.

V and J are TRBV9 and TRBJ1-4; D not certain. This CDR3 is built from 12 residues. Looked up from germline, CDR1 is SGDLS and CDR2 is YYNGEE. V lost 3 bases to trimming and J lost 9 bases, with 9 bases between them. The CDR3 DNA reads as TGTGCCAGCAGCGGCGAAAATAAAAAACTGTTTTTT. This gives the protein CASSGENKKLFF.

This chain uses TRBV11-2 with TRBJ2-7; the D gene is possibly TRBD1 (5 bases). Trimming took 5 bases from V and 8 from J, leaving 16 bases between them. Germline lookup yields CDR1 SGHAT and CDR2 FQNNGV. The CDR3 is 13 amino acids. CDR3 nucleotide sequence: TGTGCCAGCAGCCCCGGGCAGGGCGTGAAGCAGTACTTC. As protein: CASSPGQGVKQYF.

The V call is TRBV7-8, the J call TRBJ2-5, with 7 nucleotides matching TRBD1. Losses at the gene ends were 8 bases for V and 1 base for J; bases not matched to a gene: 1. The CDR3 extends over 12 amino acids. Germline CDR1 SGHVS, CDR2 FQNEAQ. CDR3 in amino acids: CASRDSQETQYF. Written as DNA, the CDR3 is TGTGCCAGCCGGGACAGCCAAGAGACCCAGTACTTC.